This TCR beta chain originates from a study of graft-versus-host responses after intestinal transplantation. Overall study findings and caveats: Recipient marrow harbored GvH clones, some of which surfaced first in ileum or blood.

With respect to this clone: The antigen remains unidentified.

Using immunoSEQ multiplex PCR, the repertoire was profiled, and TCRdb retains in-frame clones only, with some absent. The sample holds tens of thousands of clones, 84% seen once. The receptor comes from a human donor who was the organ donor for an intestinal transplant. Sequencing used unstimulated CD4+ T cells sorted from spleen or lymph node cells, obtained before transplant.

CDR3 amino acids: CASSLEDIAGGRKTQYF. The CDR3 DNA is TGCGCCAGCAGCTTGGAAGATATAGCGGGGGGGCGAAAGACCCAGTACTTC. The chain recombines TRBV5-1 with TRBJ2-5, with 11 bases lining up with TRBD2. The CDR3 spans 17 residues. Per the germline V gene, CDR1 is SGHRS and CDR2 is YFSETQ. The trim removed 0 bases at V and 6 bases at J, leaving 10 bases unmatched.